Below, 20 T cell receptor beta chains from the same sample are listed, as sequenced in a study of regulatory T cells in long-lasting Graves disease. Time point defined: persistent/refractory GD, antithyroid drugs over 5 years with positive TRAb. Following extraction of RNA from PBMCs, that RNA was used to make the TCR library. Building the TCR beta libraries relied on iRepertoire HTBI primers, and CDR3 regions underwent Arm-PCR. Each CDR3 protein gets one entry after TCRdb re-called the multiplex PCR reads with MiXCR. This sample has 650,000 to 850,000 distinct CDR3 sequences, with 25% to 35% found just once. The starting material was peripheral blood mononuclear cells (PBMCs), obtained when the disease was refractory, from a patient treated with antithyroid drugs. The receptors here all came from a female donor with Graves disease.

The CDR3 DNA is TGCAGTGCTGGGGAGGTGGGCGACGAGCAGTACTTC. Translating gives CSAGEVGDEQYF. The chain couples TRBV20-1 to TRBJ2-7, with TRBD2 as a possible D gene (6 bases). The length of the CDR3 is 12 residues. Germline assignment: CDR1 DFQATT and CDR2 SNEGSKA (reference sequence). The ends were cut back, 5 bases at V and 5 bases at J, with 13 bases in the middle.

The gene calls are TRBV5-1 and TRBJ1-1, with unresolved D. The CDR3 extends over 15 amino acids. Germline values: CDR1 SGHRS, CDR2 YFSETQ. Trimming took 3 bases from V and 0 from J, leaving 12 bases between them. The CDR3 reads CASSSRPTLNTEAFF. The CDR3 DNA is TGCGCCAGCAGCTCCCGACCGACTCTGAACACTGAAGCTTTCTTT.

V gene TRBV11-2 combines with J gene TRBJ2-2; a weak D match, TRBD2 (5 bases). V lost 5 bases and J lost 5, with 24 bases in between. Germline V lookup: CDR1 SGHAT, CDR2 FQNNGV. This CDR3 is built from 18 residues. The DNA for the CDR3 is TGTGCCAGCAGCAAAACCCTTGGGCTAGCTGGCTTGACCGGGGAGCTGTTTTTT. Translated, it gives CASSKTLGLAGLTGELFF.

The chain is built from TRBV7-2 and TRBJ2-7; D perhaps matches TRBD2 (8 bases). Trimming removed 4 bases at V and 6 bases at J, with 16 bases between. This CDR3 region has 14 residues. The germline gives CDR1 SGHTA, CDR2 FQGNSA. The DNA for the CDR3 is TGTGCCAGCAGCTCAGGGGGGACTAGAGCCGAGCAGTACTTC. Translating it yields CASSSGGTRAEQYF.

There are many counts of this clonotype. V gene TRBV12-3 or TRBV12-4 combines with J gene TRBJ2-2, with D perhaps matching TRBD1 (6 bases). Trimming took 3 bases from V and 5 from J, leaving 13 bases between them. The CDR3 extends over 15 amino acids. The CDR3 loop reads CASSFDWGRTGELFF. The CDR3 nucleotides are TGTGCCAGCAGTTTCGACTGGGGGCGAACCGGGGAGCTGTTTTTT.

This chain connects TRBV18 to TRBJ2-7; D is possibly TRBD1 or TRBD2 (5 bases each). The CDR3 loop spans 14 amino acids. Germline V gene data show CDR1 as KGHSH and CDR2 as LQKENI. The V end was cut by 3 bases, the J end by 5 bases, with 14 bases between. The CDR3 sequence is CASSPGVRQNEQYF. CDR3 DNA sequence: TGTGCCAGCTCACCGGGGGTGCGTCAGAACGAGCAGTACTTC.

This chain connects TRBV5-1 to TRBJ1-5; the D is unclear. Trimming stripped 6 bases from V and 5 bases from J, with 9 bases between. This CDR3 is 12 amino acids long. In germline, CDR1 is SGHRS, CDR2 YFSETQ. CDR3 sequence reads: CASISRDQPQHF. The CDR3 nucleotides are TGCGCCAGCATATCGAGAGATCAGCCCCAGCATTTT.

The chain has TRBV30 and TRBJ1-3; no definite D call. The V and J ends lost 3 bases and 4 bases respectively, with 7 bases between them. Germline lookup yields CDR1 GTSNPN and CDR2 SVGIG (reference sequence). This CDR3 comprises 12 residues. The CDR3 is CAWSGEGNTIYF. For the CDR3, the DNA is TGTGCCTGGAGCGGCGAAGGAAACACCATATATTTT. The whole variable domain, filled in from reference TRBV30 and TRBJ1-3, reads SQTIHQWPATLVQPVGSPLSLECTVEGTSNPNLYWYRQAAGRGLQLLFYSVGIGQISSEVPQNLSASRPQDRQFILSSKKLLLSDSGFYLCAWSGEGNTIYFGEGSWLTVV.

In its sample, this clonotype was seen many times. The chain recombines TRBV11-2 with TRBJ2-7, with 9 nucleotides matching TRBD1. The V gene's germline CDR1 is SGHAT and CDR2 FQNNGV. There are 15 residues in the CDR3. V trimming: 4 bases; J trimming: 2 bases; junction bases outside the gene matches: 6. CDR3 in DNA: TGTGCCAGCAGCTCACAGGGGGCGTTTGCCTACGAGCAGTACTTC. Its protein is CASSSQGAFAYEQYF.

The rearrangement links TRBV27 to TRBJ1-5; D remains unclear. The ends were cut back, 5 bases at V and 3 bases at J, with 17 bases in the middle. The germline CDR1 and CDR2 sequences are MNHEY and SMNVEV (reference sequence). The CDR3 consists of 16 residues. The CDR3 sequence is CASSVRPPNSNQPQHF. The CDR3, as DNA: TGTGCCAGCAGTGTGCGTCCCCCCAACTCCAATCAGCCCCAGCATTTT.

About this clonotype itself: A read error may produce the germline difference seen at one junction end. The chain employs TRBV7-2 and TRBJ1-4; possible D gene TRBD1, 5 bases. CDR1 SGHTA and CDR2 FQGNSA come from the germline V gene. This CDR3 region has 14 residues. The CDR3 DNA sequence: TGTGCCAGCAGCTTAGCAGGGGCAGGAGAAAAACCGTTTTTT. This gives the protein CASSLAGAGEKPFF.

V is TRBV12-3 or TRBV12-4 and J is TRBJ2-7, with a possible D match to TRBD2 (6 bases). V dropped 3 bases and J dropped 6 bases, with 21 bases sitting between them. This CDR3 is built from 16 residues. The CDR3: CASSFSGSAAGPEQYF. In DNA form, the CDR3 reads TGTGCCAGCAGTTTTAGTGGTTCGGCAGCGGGTCCCGAGCAGTACTTC.

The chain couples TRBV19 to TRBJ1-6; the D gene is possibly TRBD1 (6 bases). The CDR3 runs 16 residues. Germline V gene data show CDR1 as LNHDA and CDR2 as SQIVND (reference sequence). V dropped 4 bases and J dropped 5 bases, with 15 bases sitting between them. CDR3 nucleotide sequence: TGTGCCAGTAGTACCATCGACAGGCCTCATAATTCACCCCTCCACTTT. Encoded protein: CASSTIDRPHNSPLHF.

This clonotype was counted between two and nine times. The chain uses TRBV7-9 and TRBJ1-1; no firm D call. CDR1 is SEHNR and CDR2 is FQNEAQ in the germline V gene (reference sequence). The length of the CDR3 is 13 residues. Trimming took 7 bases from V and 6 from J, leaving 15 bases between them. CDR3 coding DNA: TGTGCCAGCAACGACTTGGGAAGTCCTGAAGCTTTCTTT. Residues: CASNDLGSPEAFF.

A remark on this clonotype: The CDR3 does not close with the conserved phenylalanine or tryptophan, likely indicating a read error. CDR3 protein: CSARVWTGYQETQYL. The CDR3 DNA reads as TGCAGTGCTAGAGTTTGGACAGGGTACCAAGAGACCCAGTACCTC. The chain links TRBV20-1 to TRBJ2-5; 8 bases are shared with TRBD1. From germline, CDR1 is DFQATT and CDR2 SNEGSKA (reference sequence). J lost 0 bases, V lost 1 base, and 4 bases had no gene match. The CDR3 runs 15 residues.

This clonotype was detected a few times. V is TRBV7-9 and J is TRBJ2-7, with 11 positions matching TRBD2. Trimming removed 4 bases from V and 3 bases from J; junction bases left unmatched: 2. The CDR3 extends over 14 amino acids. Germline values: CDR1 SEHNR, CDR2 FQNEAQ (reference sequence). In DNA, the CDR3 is TGTGCCAGCAGCTCGGGACTAGCGGTCTACGAGCAGTACTTC. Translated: CASSSGLAVYEQYF. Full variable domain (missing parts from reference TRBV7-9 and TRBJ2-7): DTGVSQNPRHKITKRGQNVTFRCDPISEHNRLYWYRQTLGQGPEFLTYFQNEAQLEKSRLLSDRFSAERPKGSFSTLEIQRTEQGDSAMYLCASSSGLAVYEQYFGPGTRLTVT.

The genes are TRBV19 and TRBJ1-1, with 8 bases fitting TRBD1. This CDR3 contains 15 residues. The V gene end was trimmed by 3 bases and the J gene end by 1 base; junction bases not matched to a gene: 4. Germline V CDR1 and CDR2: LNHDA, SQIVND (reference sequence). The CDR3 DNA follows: TGTGCCAGTAGTATTACCGGGACAGGGAACACTGAAGCTTTCTTT. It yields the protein CASSITGTGNTEAFF.

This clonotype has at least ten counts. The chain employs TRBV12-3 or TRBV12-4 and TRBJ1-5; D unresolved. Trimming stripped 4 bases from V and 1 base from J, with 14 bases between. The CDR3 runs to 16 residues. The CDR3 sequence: CASSYLSVMSNQPQHF. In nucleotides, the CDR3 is TGTGCCAGCAGTTACCTCTCGGTTATGAGCAATCAGCCCCAGCATTTT.

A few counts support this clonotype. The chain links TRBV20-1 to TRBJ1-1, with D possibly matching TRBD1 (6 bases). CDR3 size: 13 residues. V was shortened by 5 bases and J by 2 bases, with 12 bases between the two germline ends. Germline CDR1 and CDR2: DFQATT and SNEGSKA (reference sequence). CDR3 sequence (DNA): TGCAGTGCTCACAGGGATCTAAACACTGAAGCTTTCTTT. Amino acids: CSAHRDLNTEAFF.

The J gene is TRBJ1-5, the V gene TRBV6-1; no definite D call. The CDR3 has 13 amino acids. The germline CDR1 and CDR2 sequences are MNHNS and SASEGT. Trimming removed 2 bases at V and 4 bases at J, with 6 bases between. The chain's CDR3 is CASSESGNQPQHF. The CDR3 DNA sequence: TGTGCCAGCAGTGAATCGGGGAATCAGCCCCAGCATTTT.